Below, one TCR beta chain is given with its context. This sample stems from a study of OX40 agonist ivuxolimab in advanced cancers. With autoimmune disease history or systemic immunosuppression, patients were excluded. Clones were sequenced by immunoSEQ multiplex PCR, and TCRdb holds only the in-frame ones, with some missing. The sample has some 64,000 clones; roughly 80% are singletons. Material: CD4+ or CD8+ T cells sorted from blood, obtained in a trial of the OX40 agonist ivuxolimab. The TCR sequence derives from an adult with an advanced solid tumor such as melanoma, head and neck, liver or kidney cancer.

The CDR3 nucleotides are TGTGCCAGCAGCCCACGGGTCTTCAACAATGAGCAGTTCTTC. Amino acid sequence: CASSPRVFNNEQFF. V is TRBV9 and J is TRBJ2-1; D is unresolved. The CDR3 covers 14 residues. The germline gives CDR1 SGDLS, CDR2 YYNGEE. Deletions cut 4 bases from V and 5 bases from J, with 13 bases between.